A selection of T cell receptor beta chains follows, all from one sample in a study of kidney transplant recipient with SARS-CoV-2 infection. TCRdb analysed the reads with MiXCR anew, one entry per CDR3 protein. The repertoire holds under 300,000 distinct CDR3 sequences, with under 30% as singletons. Sequences were derived from a blood sample, sampled at baseline and on day 111 from a kidney transplant recipient. Receptors were obtained from a young adult male patient who had COVID-19 and was a kidney transplant recipient. Part of the T cell pool may stem from the graft donor. Each CDR3 is given with its conserved first and last residue. The order of the fields is D gene, V gene, J gene, clone size, CDR3 DNA, CDR3 protein. D genes are given only for firm matches. Size is omitted from some rows. Given values are once, few, many or a class for expanded clones.

d_gene: -
v_gene: TRBV12-3/TRBV12-4
j_gene: TRBJ1-2
abundance: many
CDR3nt: TGTGCCAGCAGTGTCTCGTGCACAGCAGGAAAGACCTATGGCTACACCTTC
CDR3aa: CASSVSCTAGKTYGYTF

d_gene: -
v_gene: TRBV7-6
j_gene: TRBJ1-1
abundance: many
CDR3nt: TGTGCCAGCAGCTTAGGGTTTGTCACTGAAGCTTTCTTT
CDR3aa: CASSLGFVTEAFF

d_gene: -
v_gene: TRBV11-2
j_gene: TRBJ1-2
abundance: -
CDR3nt: TGTGCCAGCAACTTATGTGGAACAAGCAGAAAGACCTATGGCTACACCTTC
CDR3aa: CASNLCGTSRKTYGYTF

d_gene: -
v_gene: TRBV3-1
j_gene: TRBJ1-1
abundance: -
CDR3nt: TGTGCCAGCGGCCCAGGGAAGGAGGTGAACACTGAAGCTTTCTTT
CDR3aa: CASGPGKEVNTEAFF

d_gene: -
v_gene: TRBV20-1
j_gene: TRBJ2-3
abundance: few
CDR3nt: TGCAGTGCTAGAGGACCTACGGAAGTGGATACGCAGTATTTT
CDR3aa: CSARGPTEVDTQYF

d_gene: TRBD1
v_gene: TRBV11-3
j_gene: TRBJ1-1
abundance: many
CDR3nt: TGTGCCAGCAGCTTCGGACAGGGAAAAGCTTTCTTT
CDR3aa: CASSFGQGKAFF

d_gene: -
v_gene: TRBV5-1
j_gene: TRBJ1-2
abundance: many
CDR3nt: TGCGCCAGCTTCAGTCCATCGGTTCGAAAGACCTATGGCTACACCTTC
CDR3aa: CASFSPSVRKTYGYTF

d_gene: -
v_gene: TRBV5-5
j_gene: TRBJ2-3
abundance: few
CDR3nt: TGTGCCAGCAGCTTTCGCAGCACAGATACGCAGTATTTT
CDR3aa: CASSFRSTDTQYF

d_gene: -
v_gene: TRBV8-2
j_gene: TRBJ1-2
abundance: many
CDR3nt: TGTGGCAGTCGACAAAATGATAGCCGAAAGACCTATGGCTACACCTTC
CDR3aa: CGSRQNDSRKTYGYTF

d_gene: -
v_gene: TRBV3-2
j_gene: TRBJ2-1
abundance: many
CDR3nt: TGTGCCAGCAGCCTCCGAGGACTTGAGCAGTTCTTC
CDR3aa: CASSLRGLEQFF

d_gene: -
v_gene: TRBV10-3
j_gene: TRBJ2-1
abundance: many
CDR3nt: TGTGCCATCTCAGAAAAGGGCGGCTACAATGAGCAGTTCTTC
CDR3aa: CAISEKGGYNEQFF

d_gene: -
v_gene: TRBV6-8
j_gene: TRBJ1-2
abundance: many
CDR3nt: TGTGCCAGCAGTCCAACAGGACGCTCTAGAAAGACCTATGGCTACACCTTC
CDR3aa: CASSPTGRSRKTYGYTF

d_gene: TRBD2
v_gene: TRBV10-3
j_gene: TRBJ2-2
abundance: many
CDR3nt: TGTGCCATCAGTGGAAAGACTAGCGGGGGGGCCGGGGAGCTGTTTTTT
CDR3aa: CAISGKTSGGAGELFF

d_gene: -
v_gene: TRBV6-5
j_gene: TRBJ2-7
abundance: many
CDR3nt: TGTGCCAGCAGTTACTTCGGGACACCGAGCTCCTACGAGCAGTACTTC
CDR3aa: CASSYFGTPSSYEQYF